Listed below are T cell receptor beta chains from one sample, sequenced in a study of molecular identifiers for immune sequencing clone quantification. Each CDR3 protein gets one entry after TCRdb re-called the PCR reads with MiXCR. The repertoire holds around 460,000 distinct CDR3 sequences, with under 30% as singletons. Sequencing was done on a sample of naive CD8+ T cells from blood, with Jurkat cell RNA spiked in. The source of these receptors is a human donor in good health. Some libraries in this study had Jurkat cell RNA spiked in. Both conserved end residues are part of each CDR3. Fields, in order: clone size, CDR3 length, D gene, V gene, J gene, CDR3 DNA, CDR3 protein. The D gene is left open where the match is weak. Expanded clones are given a class, and other clones once, few, many or no size at all.

NA	15	NA	TRBV19	TRBJ2-3	TGTGCCAGTAGTCTCATTAAGGGTCTGGCAGATACGCAGTATTTT	CASSLIKGLADTQYF
NA	13	NA	TRBV7-9	TRBJ1-3	TGTGCCAGCAGCTTATCAGGGCAGGCAATCGTATATTTT	CASSLSGQAIVYF
few	14	NA	TRBV9	TRBJ2-2	TGTGCCAGCAGCGCCGTTACGGACACCGGGGAGCTGTTTTTT	CASSAVTDTGELFF
NA	16	TRBD2	TRBV12-3/TRBV12-4	TRBJ2-3	TGTGCCAGCAGTTTACAGCGGGGGGTTTTCACAGATACGCAGTATTTT	CASSLQRGVFTDTQYF
NA	15	TRBD2	TRBV2	TRBJ2-3	TGTGCCAGCAGTGACGGGGGGACCAGCGCAGATACGCAGTATTTT	CASSDGGTSADTQYF
many	12	TRBD1	TRBV29-1	TRBJ1-1	TGCAGCGTTGCCGAGGGGGCCACTGAAGCTTTCTTT	CSVAEGATEAFF
many	16	TRBD2	TRBV29-1	TRBJ2-3	TGCAGCGTTGAATCCCCGACTAGCGGGACCACAGATACGCAGTATTTT	CSVESPTSGTTDTQYF
NA	12	NA	TRBV7-9	TRBJ2-1	TGTGCCAGCAGCAATTCCGGGACAACCGAGTTCTTC	CASSNSGTTEFF
many	15	NA	TRBV7-9	TRBJ2-5	TGTGCCAGCAGCTGGCCCTCTTTGGGTCTAGAGACCCAGTACTTC	CASSWPSLGLETQYF
NA	14	TRBD1	TRBV9	TRBJ2-5	TGTGCCAGCCGCGTGGGGACAGGGGAAGAGCCCCAGTACTTC	CASRVGTGEEPQYF
NA	15	TRBD2	TRBV5-1	TRBJ2-3	TGCGCCAGCGCTTCTAGCGGGGGGAGCACAGATACGCAGTATTTT	CASASSGGSTDTQYF
NA	16	NA	TRBV7-9	TRBJ1-1	TGTGCCAGCAGCTTAGAGTCTACGGGCGTAAAGGGCCTAGCTTTCTTT	CASSLESTGVKGLAFF
NA	12	NA	TRBV2	TRBJ2-7	TGTGCCAGCAGTGCATGGGGCTACGAGCAGTACTTC	CASSAWGYEQYF
few	16	TRBD2	TRBV20-1	TRBJ2-1	TGCAGTGCTCTTCCCCCTCTAGCGGGGGTATACAATGAGCAGTTCTTC	CSALPPLAGVYNEQFF
many	14	NA	TRBV28	TRBJ2-3	TGTGCCAGCAGGGTCCGGGCCCCGGCCGATACGCAGTATTTT	CASRVRAPADTQYF
many	14	NA	TRBV5-1	TRBJ2-7	TGCGCCAGCAGCCCATCCGGGGGTTCCTACGAGCAGTACTTC	CASSPSGGSYEQYF
few	12	NA	TRBV30	TRBJ2-3	TGTGCCTGGAGTGTACGGGGGGATACGCAGTATTTT	CAWSVRGDTQYF
few	17	TRBD2	TRBV4-3	TRBJ2-2	TGCGCCAGCAGCCAAGATCATAGCGGGGAGTACACCGGGGAGCTGTTTTTT	CASSQDHSGEYTGELFF
few	16	NA	TRBV7-9	TRBJ2-2	TGTGCCAGCAGCTACTCCGGCAGGGGGGTGTCCGGGGAGCTGTTTTTT	CASSYSGRGVSGELFF
NA	14	NA	TRBV28	TRBJ1-3	TGTGCCAGCAGTTTGGGGGAATTCGGAAACACCATATATTTT	CASSLGEFGNTIYF
NA	15	TRBD2	TRBV28	TRBJ2-5	TGTGCCCCCCGCGCTTTTGCGGGGGGGGGGGCGACCCAGTACTTC	CAPRAFAGGGATQYF
NA	17	TRBD2	TRBV2	TRBJ2-3	TGTGCCAGCAGTGGGACTAGCGGGAGACGGGGCACAGATACGCAGTATTTT	CASSGTSGRRGTDTQYF
few	14	NA	TRBV27	TRBJ1-4	TGTGCCAGCAGTTTAGGGGGTGTAAGGAAAAAACTGTTTTTT	CASSLGGVRKKLFF
many	13	NA	TRBV3-1	TRBJ2-7	TGTGCCAGCAGCCGGGCGTGGTATCACGAGCAGTACTTC	CASSRAWYHEQYF
NA	15	NA	TRBV28	TRBJ2-3	TGTGCCAGCAGCCTTTCCGCAGCAAACACAGAAACGCAGTATTTT	CASSLSAANTETQYF
few	14	NA	TRBV12-3/TRBV12-4	TRBJ2-5	TGTGCCAGCAGTCCGCCCCCGTACCAAGAGACCCAGTACTTC	CASSPPPYQETQYF